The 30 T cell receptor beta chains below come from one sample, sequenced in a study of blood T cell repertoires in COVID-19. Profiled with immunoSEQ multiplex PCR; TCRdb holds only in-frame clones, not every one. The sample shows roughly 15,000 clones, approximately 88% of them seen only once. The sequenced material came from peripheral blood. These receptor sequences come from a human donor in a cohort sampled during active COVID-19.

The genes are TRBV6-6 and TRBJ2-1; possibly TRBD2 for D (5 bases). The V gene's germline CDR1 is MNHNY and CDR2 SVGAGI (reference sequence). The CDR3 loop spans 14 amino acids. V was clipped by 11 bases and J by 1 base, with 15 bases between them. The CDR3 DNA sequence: TGTGCCTCAAAACTGGGAGAGTCCTACAATGAGCAGTTCTTC. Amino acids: CASKLGESYNEQFF.

CDR3 coding DNA: TGTGCCAGCAGCTTAGGGCTAGCGGGAGAAGGGGAGCAGTTCTTC. It translates to CASSLGLAGEGEQFF. The chain employs TRBV7-9 and TRBJ2-1, with TRBD2 identical over 10 bases. This CDR3 is built from 15 residues. In germline, CDR1 is SEHNR, CDR2 FQNEAQ (reference sequence). Trimming removed 1 base from V and 10 bases from J; junction bases left unmatched: 7. Full variable domain (missing parts from reference TRBV7-9 and TRBJ2-1): DTGVSQNPRHKITKRGQNVTFRCDPISEHNRLYWYRQTLGQGPEFLTYFQNEAQLEKSRLLSDRFSAERPKGSFSTLEIQRTEQGDSAMYLCASSLGLAGEGEQFFGPGTRLTVL.

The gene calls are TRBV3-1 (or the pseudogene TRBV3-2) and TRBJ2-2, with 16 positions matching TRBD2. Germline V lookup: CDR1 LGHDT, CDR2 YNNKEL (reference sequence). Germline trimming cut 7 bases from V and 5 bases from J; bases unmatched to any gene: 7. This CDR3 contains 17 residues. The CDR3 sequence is CASTPGLAGGRTGELFF. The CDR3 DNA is TGTGCCAGCACGCCGGGACTAGCGGGGGGGCGGACCGGGGAGCTGTTTTTT.

CDR3 loop: CAWSFLTSGANEQFF. In nucleotides, the CDR3 is TGTGCCTGGAGTTTCTTGACTAGCGGAGCGAATGAGCAGTTCTTC. This chain connects TRBV30 to TRBJ2-1; 9 nucleotides align to TRBD2. J was trimmed by 7 bases and V by 2 bases; bases with no gene match: 9. The CDR3 covers 15 residues. Germline-derived CDR1 and CDR2 are GTSNPN and SVGIG (reference sequence).

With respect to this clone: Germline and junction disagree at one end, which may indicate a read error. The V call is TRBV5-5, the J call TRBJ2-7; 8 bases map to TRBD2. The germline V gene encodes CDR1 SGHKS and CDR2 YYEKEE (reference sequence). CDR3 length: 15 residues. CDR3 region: CASSPARTATSASPF. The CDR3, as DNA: TGTGCCAGCAGCCCCGCTAGGACAGCGACTAGCGCCTCCCCTTTC.

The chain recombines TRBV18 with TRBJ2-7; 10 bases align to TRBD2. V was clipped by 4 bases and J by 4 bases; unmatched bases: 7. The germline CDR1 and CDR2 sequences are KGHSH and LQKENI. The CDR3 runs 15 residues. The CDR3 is CASSREAGGPYEQYF. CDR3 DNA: TGTGCCAGCTCACGGGAAGCGGGAGGGCCGTACGAGCAGTACTTC.

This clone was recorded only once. CDR3: CASSPQSNQPQHF. DNA of the CDR3: TGTGCCAGCAGTCCACAAAGTAATCAGCCCCAGCATTTT. V and J are TRBV6-5 and TRBJ1-5; D is uncertain. Trimming stripped 5 bases from V and 4 bases from J, with 9 bases between. The CDR3 has 13 residues. Germline V gene data show CDR1 as MNHEY and CDR2 as SVGAGI.

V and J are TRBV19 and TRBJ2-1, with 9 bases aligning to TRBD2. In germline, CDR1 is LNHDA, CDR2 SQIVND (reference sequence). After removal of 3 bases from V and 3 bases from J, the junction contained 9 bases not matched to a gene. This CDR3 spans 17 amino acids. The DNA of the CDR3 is TGTGCCAGTAGTATTGTTTTCGGCGGGAGGGTCTACAATGAGCAGTTCTTC. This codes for CASSIVFGGRVYNEQFF.

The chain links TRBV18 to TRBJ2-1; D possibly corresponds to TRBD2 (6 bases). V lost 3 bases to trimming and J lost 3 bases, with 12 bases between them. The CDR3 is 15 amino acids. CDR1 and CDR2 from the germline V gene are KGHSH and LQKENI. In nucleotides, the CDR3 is TGTGCCAGCTCACCCCAAGCGGGCCTCTACAATGAGCAGTTCTTC. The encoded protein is CASSPQAGLYNEQFF.

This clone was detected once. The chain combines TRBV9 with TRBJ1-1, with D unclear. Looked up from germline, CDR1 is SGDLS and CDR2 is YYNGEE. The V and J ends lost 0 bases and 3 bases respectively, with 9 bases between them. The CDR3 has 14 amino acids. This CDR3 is CASSVAVRDTEAFF. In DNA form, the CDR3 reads TGTGCCAGCAGCGTAGCAGTTCGTGACACTGAAGCTTTCTTT.

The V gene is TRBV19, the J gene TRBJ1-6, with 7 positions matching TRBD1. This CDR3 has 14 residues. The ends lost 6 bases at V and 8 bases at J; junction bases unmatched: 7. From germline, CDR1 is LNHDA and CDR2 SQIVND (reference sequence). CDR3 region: CASRKRDSDSPLHF. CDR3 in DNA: TGTGCCAGTAGGAAGAGGGACAGCGATTCACCCCTCCACTTT.

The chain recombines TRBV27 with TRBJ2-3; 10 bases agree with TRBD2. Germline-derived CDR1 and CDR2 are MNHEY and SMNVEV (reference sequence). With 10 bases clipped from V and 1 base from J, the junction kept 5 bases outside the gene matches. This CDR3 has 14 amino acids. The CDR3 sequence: CATRTSGRTDTQYF. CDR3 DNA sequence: TGTGCCACCAGGACTAGCGGCCGCACAGATACGCAGTATTTT.

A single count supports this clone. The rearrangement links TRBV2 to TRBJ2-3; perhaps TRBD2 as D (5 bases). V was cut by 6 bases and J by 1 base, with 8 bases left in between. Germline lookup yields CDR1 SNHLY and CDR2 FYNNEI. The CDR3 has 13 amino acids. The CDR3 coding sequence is TGTGCCAGCAGGGGGAGCCGCACAGATACGCAGTATTTT. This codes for CASRGSRTDTQYF.

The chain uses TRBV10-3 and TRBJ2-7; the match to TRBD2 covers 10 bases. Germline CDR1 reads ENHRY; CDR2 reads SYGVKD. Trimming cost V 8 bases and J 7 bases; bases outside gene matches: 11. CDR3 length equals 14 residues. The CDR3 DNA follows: TGTGCCATCGAAGGGACTAGCGCTGCGGGGGAGCAGTACTTC. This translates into CAIEGTSAAGEQYF.

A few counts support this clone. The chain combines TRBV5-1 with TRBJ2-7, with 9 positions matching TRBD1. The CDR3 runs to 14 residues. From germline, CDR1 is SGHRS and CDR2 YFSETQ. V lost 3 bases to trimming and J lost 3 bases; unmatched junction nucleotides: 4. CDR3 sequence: CASSSLGQGYEQYF. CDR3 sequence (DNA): TGCGCCAGCAGCTCGCTGGGACAGGGCTACGAGCAGTACTTC.

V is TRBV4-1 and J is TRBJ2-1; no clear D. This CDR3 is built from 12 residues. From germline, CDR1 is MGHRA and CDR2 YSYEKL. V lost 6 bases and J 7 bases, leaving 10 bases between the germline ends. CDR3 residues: CASRNLRNEQFF. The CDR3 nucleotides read TGCGCCAGCAGGAACTTACGAAATGAGCAGTTCTTC.

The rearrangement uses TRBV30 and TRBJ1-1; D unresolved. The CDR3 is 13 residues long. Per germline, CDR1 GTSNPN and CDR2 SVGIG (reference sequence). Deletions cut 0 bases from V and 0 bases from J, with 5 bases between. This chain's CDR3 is CAWSVLLNTEAFF. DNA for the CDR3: TGTGCCTGGAGTGTACTTTTGAACACTGAAGCTTTCTTT. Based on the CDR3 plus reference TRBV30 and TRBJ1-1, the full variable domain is SQTIHQWPATLVQPVGSPLSLECTVEGTSNPNLYWYRQAAGRGLQLLFYSVGIGQISSEVPQNLSASRPQDRQFILSSKKLLLSDSGFYLCAWSVLLNTEAFFGQGTRLTVV.

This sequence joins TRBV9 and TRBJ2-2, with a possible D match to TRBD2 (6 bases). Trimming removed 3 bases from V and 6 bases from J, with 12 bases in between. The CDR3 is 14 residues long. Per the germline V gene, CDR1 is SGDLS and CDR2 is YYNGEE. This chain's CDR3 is CASSEWGEPGELFF. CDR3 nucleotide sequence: TGTGCCAGCAGCGAGTGGGGGGAGCCCGGGGAGCTGTTTTTT.

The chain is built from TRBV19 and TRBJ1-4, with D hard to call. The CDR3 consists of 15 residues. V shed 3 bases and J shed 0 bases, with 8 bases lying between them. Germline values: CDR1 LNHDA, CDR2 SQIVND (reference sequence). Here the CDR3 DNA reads TGTGCCAGTAGTATCTCTGTATCAACTAATGAAAAACTGTTTTTT. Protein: CASSISVSTNEKLFF.

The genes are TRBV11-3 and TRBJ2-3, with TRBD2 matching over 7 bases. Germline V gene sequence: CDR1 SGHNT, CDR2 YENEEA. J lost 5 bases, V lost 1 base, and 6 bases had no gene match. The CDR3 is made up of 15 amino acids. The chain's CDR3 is CASSLVGLSGDTQYF. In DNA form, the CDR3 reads TGTGCCAGCAGCTTAGTGGGACTATCCGGAGATACGCAGTATTTT.

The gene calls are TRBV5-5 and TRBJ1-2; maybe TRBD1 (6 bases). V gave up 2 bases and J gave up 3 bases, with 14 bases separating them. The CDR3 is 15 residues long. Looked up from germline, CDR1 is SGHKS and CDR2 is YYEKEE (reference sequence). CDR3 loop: CASSLSGVFDYGYTF. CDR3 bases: TGTGCCAGCAGCTTATCAGGGGTGTTCGACTATGGCTACACCTTC.

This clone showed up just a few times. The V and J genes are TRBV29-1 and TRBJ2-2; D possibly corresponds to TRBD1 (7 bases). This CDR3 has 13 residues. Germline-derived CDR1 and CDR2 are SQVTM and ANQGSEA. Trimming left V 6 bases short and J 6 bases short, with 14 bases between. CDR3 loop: CSVAGTVAGELFF. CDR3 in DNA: TGCAGCGTCGCGGGGACAGTAGCCGGGGAGCTGTTTTTT.

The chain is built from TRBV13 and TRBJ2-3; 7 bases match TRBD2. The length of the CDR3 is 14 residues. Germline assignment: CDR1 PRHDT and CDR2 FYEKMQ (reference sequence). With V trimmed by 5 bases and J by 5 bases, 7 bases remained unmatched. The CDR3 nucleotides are TGTGCCAGCAGCCCCGGGACTATTAAAGATACGCAGTATTTT. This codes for CASSPGTIKDTQYF. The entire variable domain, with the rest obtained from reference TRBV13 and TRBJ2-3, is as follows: AAGVIQSPRHLIKEKRETATLKCYPIPRHDTVYWYQQGPGQDPQFLISFYEKMQSDKGSIPDRFSAQQFSDYHSELNMSSLELGDSALYFCASSPGTIKDTQYFGPGTRLTVL.

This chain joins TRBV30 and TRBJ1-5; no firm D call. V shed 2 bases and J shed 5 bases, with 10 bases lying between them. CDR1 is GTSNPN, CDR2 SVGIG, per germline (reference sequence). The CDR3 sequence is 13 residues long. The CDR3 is CAWSPLAHQPQHF. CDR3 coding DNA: TGTGCCTGGAGTCCATTAGCGCATCAGCCCCAGCATTTT.

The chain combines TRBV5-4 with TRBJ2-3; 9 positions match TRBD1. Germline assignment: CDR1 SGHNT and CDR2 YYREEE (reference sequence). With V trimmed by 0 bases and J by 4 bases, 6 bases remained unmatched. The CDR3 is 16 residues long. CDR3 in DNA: TGTGCCAGCAGCTTGGGGGGACAGGGTTTCCCAGATACGCAGTATTTT. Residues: CASSLGGQGFPDTQYF. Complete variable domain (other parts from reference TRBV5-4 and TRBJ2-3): ETGVTQSPTHLIKTRGQQVTLRCSSQSGHNTVSWYQQALGQGPQFIFQYYREEENGRGNFPPRFSGLQFPNYSSELNVNALELDDSALYLCASSLGGQGFPDTQYFGPGTRLTVL.

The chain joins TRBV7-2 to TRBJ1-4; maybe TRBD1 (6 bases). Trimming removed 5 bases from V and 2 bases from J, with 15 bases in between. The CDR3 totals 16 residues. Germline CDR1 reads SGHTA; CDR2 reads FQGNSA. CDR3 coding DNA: TGTGCCAGCAGCCGCCGGGCAGGGGCCACTAATGAAAAACTGTTTTTT. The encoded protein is CASSRRAGATNEKLFF.

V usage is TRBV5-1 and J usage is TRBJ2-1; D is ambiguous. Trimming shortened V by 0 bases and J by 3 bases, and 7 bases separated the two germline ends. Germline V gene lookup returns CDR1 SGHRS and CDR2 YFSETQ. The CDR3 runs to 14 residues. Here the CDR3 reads CASSLDPNYNEQFF. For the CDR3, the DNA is TGCGCCAGCAGCTTGGATCCTAACTACAATGAGCAGTTCTTC.

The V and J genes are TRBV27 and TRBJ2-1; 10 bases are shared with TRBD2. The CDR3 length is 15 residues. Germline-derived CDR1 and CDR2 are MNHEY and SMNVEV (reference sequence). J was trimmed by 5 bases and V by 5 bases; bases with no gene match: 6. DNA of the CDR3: TGTGCCAGCAGTCCAGCTAGCGGGAGTCACAATGAGCAGTTCTTC. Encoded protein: CASSPASGSHNEQFF.

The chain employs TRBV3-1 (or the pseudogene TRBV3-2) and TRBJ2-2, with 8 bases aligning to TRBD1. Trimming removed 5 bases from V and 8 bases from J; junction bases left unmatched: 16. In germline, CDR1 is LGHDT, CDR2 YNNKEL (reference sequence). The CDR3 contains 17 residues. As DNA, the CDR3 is TGTGCCAGCAGCTTATACCGGGACAGGCAACGGACGGGGGAGCTGTTTTTT. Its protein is CASSLYRDRQRTGELFF.

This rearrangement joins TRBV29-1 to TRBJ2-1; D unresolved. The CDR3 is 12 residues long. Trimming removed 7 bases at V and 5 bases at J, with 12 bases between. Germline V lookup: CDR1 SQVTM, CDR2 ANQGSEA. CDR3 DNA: TGCAGCGGGGCTGTGTATAACAATGAGCAGTTCTTC. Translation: CSGAVYNNEQFF.